A selection of T cell receptor beta chains follows, all from one sample in a study of blood T cell repertoires in COVID-19. Clones were sequenced by immunoSEQ multiplex PCR, and TCRdb holds only the in-frame ones, with some missing. The table has about 100,000 clones, roughly 72% seen once. Sequencing input: peripheral blood. The receptors shown here come from an elderly man with acute or convalescent COVID-19. CDR3s include the opening cysteine and the closing phenylalanine or tryptophan. The D gene is left open where the match is weak. Not every row has a clone size; where given, it reads once, few, many or a size class.

size,V,J,D,CDR3,DNA
.,TRBV28,TRBJ2-7,.,CASSAPGQGWREVAYEQYF,TGTGCCAGCAGTGCACCGGGACAGGGTTGGCGGGAGGTCGCCTACGAGCAGTACTTC
.,TRBV3-1/TRBV3-2,TRBJ2-7,TRBD2,CASSQGRERGQYF,TGTGCCAGCAGCCAAGGGCGGGAGCGGGGGCAGTACTTC
.,TRBV15,TRBJ1-1,TRBD1,CATRTGDMNTEAFF,TGTGCCACCAGGACAGGGGACATGAACACTGAAGCTTTCTTT
once,TRBV5-1,TRBJ2-7,TRBD2,CASSLLAGGSYEQYF,TGCGCCAGCAGCCTCCTAGCGGGGGGATCCTACGAGCAGTACTTC
.,TRBV29-1,TRBJ1-1,.,CSVATTETEAFF,TGCAGCGTTGCCACGACGGAGACTGAAGCTTTCTTT
.,TRBV28,TRBJ1-5,TRBD1,CASSRGTGGNQPQHF,TGTGCCAGCAGTCGAGGGACAGGGGGAAATCAGCCCCAGCATTTT
.,TRBV7-2,TRBJ2-7,TRBD2,CASSLASGSYEQYF,TGTGCCAGCAGCTTAGCTAGCGGGAGCTACGAGCAGTACTTC
few,TRBV14,TRBJ2-1,TRBD2,CASSQVTGTRPFF,TGTGCCAGCAGCCAAGTTACCGGGACTAGGCCGTTCTTC
.,TRBV10-3,TRBJ2-1,TRBD2,CASGLAGYEQFF,TGTGCCAGCGGACTAGCGGGATATGAGCAGTTCTTC
once,TRBV7-2,TRBJ2-5,.,CASSSFETQYF,TGTGCCAGCAGCTCATTTGAGACCCAGTACTTC
.,TRBV12-2,TRBJ1-4,.,CASRLEPGLNEKLFF,TGTGCAAGTCGCTTGGAGCCGGGTCTTAATGAAAAACTGTTTTTT
.,TRBV21-1,TRBJ1-4,.,CASSKESGGQGGEKLFF,TGTGCCAGCAGCAAAGAGTCGGGCGGACAGGGAGGCGAAAAACTGTTTTTT
.,TRBV9,TRBJ2-4,.,CASSSLRGIQYF,TGTGCCAGCAGCTCCCTTAGGGGCATTCAGTACTTC
.,TRBV19,TRBJ2-3,TRBD1,CASSKASGGEADTQYF,TGTGCCAGTAGTAAGGCGTCAGGGGGCGAAGCAGATACGCAGTATTTT
.,TRBV19,TRBJ1-5,.,CASLRDPYSNQPQHF,TGTGCCAGTCTGAGGGATCCTTATAGCAATCAGCCCCAGCATTTT
.,TRBV7-2,TRBJ2-3,TRBD2,CASSLASGITDTQYF,TGTGCCAGCAGCCTTGCTAGCGGGATTACAGATACGCAGTATTTT
.,TRBV15,TRBJ2-1,TRBD2,CATSSSPAGAGGPDEQFF,TGTGCCACCAGCTCCTCCCCTGCAGGAGCGGGAGGGCCAGATGAGCAGTTCTTC
.,TRBV2,TRBJ2-1,TRBD2,CASRGGTSLWNEQFF,TGTGCCAGCAGGGGAGGGACTAGTTTGTGGAATGAGCAGTTCTTC
.,TRBV7-2,TRBJ2-1,.,CASSLGPPGVYNEQFF,TGTGCCAGCAGCTTAGGTCCTCCAGGGGTCTACAATGAGCAGTTCTTC
.,TRBV7-2,TRBJ2-3,.,CASSSRTLGTDTQYF,TGTGCCAGCAGCTCTCGGACTTTAGGGACAGATACGCAGTATTTT
.,TRBV27,TRBJ2-2,.,CASSPREAGELFF,TGTGCCAGCAGCCCAAGGGAGGCCGGGGAGCTGTTTTTT
.,TRBV18,TRBJ2-2,.,CASSPQVTGELFF,TGTGCCAGCTCACCCCAGGTCACCGGGGAGCTGTTTTTT
few,TRBV24-1,TRBJ2-7,.,CATSDYKSYEQYF,TGTGCCACCAGTGATTATAAGAGTTACGAGCAGTACTTC
.,TRBV7-3,TRBJ2-5,TRBD1,CASSLPGTGGEETQYF,TGTGCCAGCAGCCTACCAGGGACAGGGGGCGAAGAGACCCAGTACTTC
.,TRBV9,TRBJ2-1,TRBD2,CASSLAGGYNEQFF,TGTGCCAGCAGCCTAGCGGGAGGGTACAATGAGCAGTTCTTC
.,TRBV29-1,TRBJ2-1,.,CSVRLDKREQFF,TGCAGCGTCAGACTGGACAAACGTGAGCAGTTCTTC
.,TRBV5-6,TRBJ2-7,.,CASSSRLYEQYF,TGTGCCAGCAGCTCCCGGTTGTACGAGCAGTACTTC
.,TRBV11-2,TRBJ1-1,TRBD1,CASSLGTGAEAFF,TGTGCCAGCAGCTTAGGTACAGGGGCTGAAGCTTTCTTT
.,TRBV30,TRBJ2-3,TRBD2,CAWRAAGVSTDTQYF,TGTGCCTGGAGGGCCGCGGGAGTTAGCACAGATACGCAGTATTTT
few,TRBV19,TRBJ2-7,TRBD1,CASSRLTGGGYEQYF,TGTGCCAGTAGTCGCTTGACAGGGGGCGGCTACGAGCAGTACTTC